A single sample gave rise to the 9 T cell receptor beta chains below, sequenced in a study of blood T cell repertoires in COVID-19. Produced via immunoSEQ multiplex PCR; TCRdb's table is partial and in-frame only. Of some 300,000 clones in the sample, approximately 89% were seen once. The sample taken for sequencing was PBMCs or T cells enriched from blood (not recorded which). The receptors originated from a woman in her forties or fifties who had been exposed to COVID-19.

Worth noting for this clone: This CDR3 is also generated by other DNA sequences in the sample. V and J are TRBV19 and TRBJ1-5; 7 bases map to TRBD1. V shed 0 bases and J 4 bases; nucleotides not matched to a gene: 0. Germline-derived CDR1 and CDR2 are LNHDA and SQIVND (reference sequence). The CDR3 consists of 14 residues. This CDR3 is CASSIDRGNQPQHF. CDR3 DNA: TGTGCCAGTAGTATAGACAGGGGGAATCAGCCCCAGCATTTT.

The rearrangement joins TRBV29-1 to TRBJ1-2; 7 bases match TRBD1. The ends lost 2 bases at V and 7 bases at J; junction bases unmatched: 13. CDR1 is SQVTM, CDR2 ANQGSEA, per germline. The CDR3 is 15 amino acids. The CDR3 DNA reads as TGCAGCGTTGAACAGCGACAGGGATTTTCGTCTGGCTACACCTTC. Its protein product is CSVEQRQGFSSGYTF. Based on the CDR3 plus reference TRBV29-1 and TRBJ1-2, the full variable domain is SAVISQKPSRDICQRGTSLTIQCQVDSQVTMMFWYRQQPGQSLTLIATANQGSEATYESGFVIDKFPISRPNLTFSTLTVSNMSPEDSSIYLCSVEQRQGFSSGYTFGSGTRLTVV.

The rearrangement links TRBV7-6 to TRBJ1-1, with D hard to call. Trimming stripped 4 bases from V and 3 bases from J, with 9 bases between. The germline V gene has CDR1 SGHVS and CDR2 FNYEAQ. This CDR3 region has 13 residues. The CDR3 protein is CASSSAPDTEAFF. In DNA form, the CDR3 reads TGTGCCAGCAGCTCCGCCCCGGACACTGAAGCTTTCTTT.

The CDR3 bases are TGTGCCAGCAGCCCCTCCGGGTCCTACGAGCAGTACTTC. Its translation is CASSPSGSYEQYF. This chain uses TRBV6-5 with TRBJ2-7; D is unclear. The V gene lost 6 bases and the J gene lost 1 base, with 10 bases spanning the gap. CDR3 length equals 13 residues. The germline gives CDR1 MNHEY, CDR2 SVGAGI.

CDR3 nucleotides: TGTGCCAGCTCACCAGGACAGGGAGCTGGGGGTGGGGAGCAGTTCTTC. Protein: CASSPGQGAGGGEQFF. The chain couples TRBV18 to TRBJ2-1; TRBD1 agrees at 8 bases. Germline V gene sequence: CDR1 KGHSH, CDR2 LQKENI. This CDR3 spans 16 amino acids. Germline trimming cut 2 bases from V and 10 bases from J; bases unmatched to any gene: 13.

This chain connects TRBV27 to TRBJ2-2; 12 positions match TRBD2. The CDR3 is 18 amino acids. CDR1 and CDR2 (germline): MNHEY, SMNVEV (reference sequence). Unmatched junction bases numbered 15, after V lost 6 bases and J lost 7 bases. The CDR3 loop is CASSHISLAGGPDGELFF. In nucleotides, the CDR3 is TGTGCCAGCAGCCACATCTCTCTAGCGGGGGGGCCTGACGGGGAGCTGTTTTTT.

J is TRBJ2-2 and V is TRBV7-9; no definite D call. Germline CDR1 and CDR2: SEHNR and FQNEAQ (reference sequence). Trimming removed 3 bases at V and 1 base at J, with 9 bases between. The CDR3 spans 15 residues. For the CDR3, the DNA is TGTGCCAGCAGCTTGCTGAGTATGAACACCGGGGAGCTGTTTTTT. Translation gives CASSLLSMNTGELFF.

The rearrangement joins TRBV6-5 to TRBJ2-1; 7 bases map to TRBD2. CDR1 and CDR2 from the germline V gene are MNHEY and SVGAGI. This CDR3 contains 14 residues. V shed 6 bases, J shed 4 bases, and the junction held 6 bases outside the gene matches. CDR3 nucleotide sequence: TGTGCCAGCAGAAAAGCGGGGACTTACAATGAGCAGTTCTTC. Encoded protein: CASRKAGTYNEQFF.

The chain carries TRBV25-1 and TRBJ2-2, with D possibly matching TRBD1 (6 bases). CDR1 is MGHDK, CDR2 SYGVNS, per germline. Trimming removed 5 bases from V and 3 bases from J, with 13 bases in between. The CDR3 covers 15 residues. CDR3 sequence reads: CASSNRDKHTGELFF. CDR3 DNA: TGTGCCAGCAGTAACCGGGACAAACACACCGGGGAGCTGTTTTTT.